This T cell receptor beta chain was observed in a study of T cells expressing NK-cell markers. Study-level findings and limits: Uncertainty persisted over the HCMV specificity of expanded NKG2C+ T cell clones. The dominant NKG2C+ clonotypes represented about 1.0-7.5% of CD8+ T cells in six donors.

In the case of this clonotype: As yet, its antigen is unknown.

TCRdb re-analyzed the 5' RACE reads; it lists each CDR3 protein once, without DNA. This sample's table has 120,000 to 150,000 distinct CDR3 sequences. CDR1 MNHEY and CDR2 SVGAGI come from the germline V gene. The CDR3 covers 13 residues. The chain carries TRBV6-5 and TRBJ2-1. The sequence came from a man between 18 and 35 years old in good health. Source material: blood T cells: a sorted CD56 or NKG2C T cell subset, CD4+ or CD8+ T cells, or bulk PBMC T cells (not recorded which). CDR3 residues: CASSYSIRQEQFF.